This section outlines one TCR beta chain sequence together with its context. The sample originates from a study of beta chain features in type 1 diabetes. TCRB transcripts that were expressed got sequenced, as all of the isolated RNA had been reverse transcribed. Only in-frame clones appear in the TCRdb table, and some are missing; sequencing was by immunoSEQ multiplex PCR. The table includes 850,000 to 900,000 clones, roughly 16% detected once. V lost 5 bases and J lost 0, with 14 bases in between. The CDR3 is 16 residues long. The germline V gene has CDR1 SGHTA and CDR2 FQGNSA. The sequence came from a young woman in good health. This chain links TRBV7-2 with TRBJ1-3; D may be TRBD1 (6 bases). Source material: naive CD4+ T cells from blood. The CDR3 DNA reads as TGTGCCAGCAGCAGCCAGGGGTTCTTCTCTGGAAACACCATATATTTT. This translates into CASSSQGFFSGNTIYF. The entire variable domain, with the rest obtained from reference TRBV7-2 and TRBJ1-3, is as follows: GAGVSQSPSNKVTEKGKDVELRCDPISGHTALYWYRQSLGQGLEFLIYFQGNSAPDKSGLPSDRFSAERTGGSVSTLTIQRTQQEDSAVYLCASSSQGFFSGNTIYFGEGSWLTVV.